These 5 T cell receptor beta chains were all obtained from the same sample, sequenced in a study of cytomegalovirus exposure and HLA in healthy donors (dated by TCRdb to the late 2010s). The library was made by the immunoSEQ multiplex PCR assay. For the multiplex PCR, a mixture combining 60 forward primers for TCR Vbeta segments and 13 reverse primers for TCR Jbeta segments was used. The table comes from immuneACCESS by way of TCRdb, which keeps in-frame sequences with V and J called. Part of the clones is missing from these tables; in studies checked, under half for an unresolved V gene and the rest for unknown reasons. This sample gives around 230,000 clones in total; approximately 78% of them show up just once. The top ten clones comprise approximately 0.47% of the sample. Sequencing used PBMCs. These receptors came from a boy aged 5-17 years in good health and CMV-seronegative.

This clone was seen once. The chain couples TRBV7-7 to TRBJ2-1; 9 bases fit TRBD1. J lost 9 bases, V lost 4 bases, and 4 bases had no gene match. This CDR3 has 13 amino acids. CDR1 and CDR2 from the germline V gene are SSHAT and FNYEAQ (reference sequence). As DNA, the CDR3 is TGTGCCAGCAGCTCCACAGGGGGCACTGAGCAGTTCTTC. Translation: CASSSTGGTEQFF.

The chain has TRBV21-1 and TRBJ2-1; TRBD1, the D gene given by the table, was not confirmed from the DNA. TRBV21-1 is a pseudogene segment. The CDR3 has 16 amino acids. The chain's CDR3 is CASSKTTGLSYNEQFF. CDR3 nucleotide sequence: TGTGCCAGCAGCAAAACGACAGGGCTAAGCTACAATGAGCAGTTCTTC.

The chain's CDR3 is CARSHLAGGIDREQYF. Written as DNA, the CDR3 is TGTGCCAGAAGCCATCTAGCGGGAGGCATCGATCGCGAGCAGTACTTC. The chain is built from TRBV5-3 and TRBJ2-7, with 11 bases aligning to TRBD2. TRBV5-3 belongs to the ORF category, with a function that is uncertain. The CDR3 spans 16 residues. Unmatched junction bases numbered 12, after V lost 4 bases and J lost 6 bases.

This chain connects TRBV30 to TRBJ1-5; D is ambiguous. Germline lookup yields CDR1 GTSNPN and CDR2 SVGIG (reference sequence). With 0 bases removed from V and 3 bases from J, the gap between germline ends came to 6 bases. The CDR3 is 13 residues long. The CDR3 DNA reads as TGTGCCTGGAGTGTACGGTCCAATCAGCCCCAGCATTTT. Translation gives CAWSVRSNQPQHF.

The V gene is TRBV28, the J gene TRBJ2-7, with a possible D match to TRBD1 (5 bases). The CDR3 length is 14 residues. The V gene's germline CDR1 is MDHEN and CDR2 SYDVKM. V was pared by 7 bases and J by 2 bases, with 15 bases between. CDR3 sequence (DNA): TGTGCCAGCACCCCCACAGGTCGAACCTACGAGCAGTACTTC. Protein sequence: CASTPTGRTYEQYF.